Listed here are 30 T cell receptor beta chains from one sample, sequenced in a study of T cells in Graves' hyperthyroidism and ophthalmopathy. RNA transcripts gave rise to amplified TCR beta CDR3 regions. The study used the HTBI primer set for a first-round RT-PCR of the TCR CDR3. TCRdb recomputed calls from the multiplex PCR reads with MiXCR, one row per CDR3 protein. The sample yields hundreds of thousands of distinct CDR3 sequences, approximately 15% seen once. Sample: blood. The receptors were gathered from a woman aged 55-70 years with Graves' ophthalmopathy.

This clonotype was detected many times. This chain connects TRBV7-2 to TRBJ2-1; D call uncertain. This CDR3 is 12 amino acids long. In germline, CDR1 is SGHTA, CDR2 FQGNSA. Trimming stripped 5 bases from V and 8 bases from J, with 10 bases between. The CDR3 region is CASSPRSDEQFF. DNA of the CDR3: TGTGCCAGCAGCCCCCGGTCGGATGAGCAGTTCTTC.

The chain employs TRBV19 and TRBJ1-1; the D gene is possibly TRBD1 (6 bases). The CDR3 contains 16 residues. V lost 2 bases, J lost 4 bases, and 17 bases lay in between. CDR1 and CDR2 (germline): LNHDA, SQIVND (reference sequence). CDR3 sequence (DNA): TGTGCCAGTAGTATAACGGACAGTGTTCGGGGCACTGAAGCTTTCTTT. Translated: CASSITDSVRGTEAFF.

The chain couples TRBV14 to TRBJ1-2; weak D call: TRBD1 (6 bases). Trimming cost V 5 bases and J 4 bases, with 11 bases left between them. CDR3 size: 13 residues. Germline CDR1 SGHDN, CDR2 FVKESK. CDR3 residues: CASSDRGPYGYTF. CDR3 in DNA: TGTGCCAGCAGCGACCGGGGGCCCTATGGCTACACCTTC.

This clonotype was seen a few times. The rearrangement links TRBV5-1 to TRBJ2-5; TRBD1 might be the D (5 bases). The CDR3 extends over 14 amino acids. In germline, CDR1 is SGHRS, CDR2 YFSETQ. Trimming took 5 bases from V and 5 from J, leaving 16 bases between them. The CDR3 loop reads CASSLSAGMETQYF. CDR3 bases: TGCGCCAGCAGTCTCAGCGCAGGGATGGAGACCCAGTACTTC.

Details on this clonotype: With a much larger clone just one base away, this may be a read error. The chain couples TRBV11-1 to TRBJ1-2; 9 bases match TRBD1. This CDR3 spans 13 amino acids. The germline gives CDR1 SGHAT, CDR2 FQDESV (reference sequence). The chain's CDR3 is CTSSFPGTGGYTF. CDR3 DNA: TGTACCAGCAGCTTCCCCGGGACAGGGGGCTACACCTTC.

The CDR3 sequence is CASRDGQGNTGELFF. Here the CDR3 DNA reads TGTGCCAGCAGAGACGGACAGGGCAACACCGGGGAGCTGTTTTTT. V and J are TRBV6-4 and TRBJ2-2, with TRBD1 identical over 8 bases. The germline gives CDR1 MRHNA, CDR2 SNTAGT. This CDR3 spans 15 amino acids. Germline trimming cut 6 bases from V and 2 bases from J; bases unmatched to any gene: 5.

Regarding this clonotype: This may be a read error: a much more frequent sequence differs by one nucleotide. The V gene is TRBV29-1, the J gene TRBJ1-1; maybe TRBD1 (5 bases). This CDR3 spans 10 amino acids. Germline loops: CDR1 SQVTM, CDR2 ANQGSEA. CDR3: CSVGGTETFF. The CDR3 bases are TGCAGCGTCGGGGGAACTGAAACTTTCTTT.

The chain joins TRBV6-2 or TRBV6-3 to TRBJ1-6; 7 nucleotides line up with TRBD1. Trimming at V came to 4 bases and at J to 7 bases, leaving 4 bases not matched to a gene. Germline CDR1 is MNHEY and CDR2 is SVGEGT. The CDR3 has 14 residues. The chain's CDR3 is CASSWDRQNSPLHF. In DNA, the CDR3 is TGTGCCAGCAGTTGGGACAGACAAAATTCACCCCTCCACTTT.

The CDR3 region has the DNA TGTGCCAGCAGCTCGGTCGGGACTAGCGGGAACTACGAGCAGTACTTC. It yields the protein CASSSVGTSGNYEQYF. The chain uses TRBV7-2 and TRBJ2-7; the match to TRBD2 covers 13 bases. V trimming: 4 bases; J trimming: 3 bases; junction bases outside the gene matches: 6. Germline V gives CDR1 SGHTA, CDR2 FQGNSA. CDR3 length equals 16 residues. Drawing the rest from reference TRBV7-2 and TRBJ2-7, the complete variable domain is GAGVSQSPSNKVTEKGKDVELRCDPISGHTALYWYRQSLGQGLEFLIYFQGNSAPDKSGLPSDRFSAERTGGSVSTLTIQRTQQEDSAVYLCASSSVGTSGNYEQYFGPGTRLTVT.

The sample holds many counts of this clonotype. The chain couples TRBV28 to TRBJ2-3; TRBD1 matches at 7 bases. The CDR3 has 15 amino acids. Germline CDR1 MDHEN, CDR2 SYDVKM. After removal of 4 bases from V and 2 bases from J, the junction contained 6 bases not matched to a gene. CDR3 sequence (DNA): TGTGCCAGCAGTTCCTCCGGGACAGACACAGATACGCAGTATTTT. Translated: CASSSSGTDTDTQYF.

In this sample, this clonotype turned up many times. V and J are TRBV12-3 or TRBV12-4 and TRBJ2-5; possible D gene TRBD1, 6 bases. The CDR3 is made up of 12 amino acids. V shed 6 bases and J shed 7 bases, with 12 bases lying between them. The CDR3 is CASRATGPTQYF. The CDR3 DNA sequence: TGTGCCAGCAGGGCTACAGGGCCGACCCAGTACTTC.

This clonotype showed up many times. This chain's CDR3 is CASSPSRLGEQFF. As DNA, the CDR3 is TGTGCCAGCAGCCCATCACGGCTAGGTGAGCAGTTCTTC. The chain joins TRBV11-3 to TRBJ2-1; D gene unclear. Germline CDR1 SGHNT, CDR2 YENEEA. Trimming stripped 5 bases from V and 9 bases from J, with 14 bases between. The CDR3 runs to 13 residues.

This clonotype was seen only once. The chain employs TRBV20-1 and TRBJ2-7; 9 nucleotides agree with TRBD2. Germline CDR1 reads DFQATT; CDR2 reads SNEGSKA (reference sequence). The junction had 8 bases not matched to a gene; V was cut back by 6 bases and J by 5 bases. This CDR3 region has 13 residues. CDR3 bases: TGCAGTGCCCTCCGAGCGGGAGGCGACGAGCAGTACTTC. Translation: CSALRAGGDEQYF.

This clonotype was seen repeatedly, ten times or more. The chain employs TRBV5-1 and TRBJ1-1; D is ambiguous. The CDR3 extends over 15 amino acids. V lost 4 bases and J lost 1, with 14 bases in between. Germline V CDR1 and CDR2: SGHRS, YFSETQ. The CDR3 is CASSPELAANTEAFF. The DNA of the CDR3 is TGCGCCAGCAGCCCGGAGTTGGCCGCGAACACTGAAGCTTTCTTT.

This clonotype was counted ten times or more. The chain carries TRBV28 and TRBJ1-1; D is undetermined. Trimming took 7 bases from V and 0 from J, leaving 12 bases between them. Germline lookup yields CDR1 MDHEN and CDR2 SYDVKM. The CDR3 has 14 residues. CDR3 protein: CASNPQGVNTEAFF. CDR3 coding DNA: TGTGCCAGCAATCCCCAAGGAGTGAACACTGAAGCTTTCTTT.

The CDR3 DNA is TGCGCCAGCAGCTTAGGACCGGGACAGGGGTTTAAGGGGCAGTACTTC. As protein: CASSLGPGQGFKGQYF. The chain is built from TRBV5-1 and TRBJ2-7, with 10 bases matching TRBD1. The germline V gene has CDR1 SGHRS and CDR2 YFSETQ. Trimming cost V 2 bases and J 9 bases; bases outside gene matches: 14. This CDR3 has 16 amino acids.

This clonotype was detected ten times or more. CDR3 sequence reads: CASSLVSGRSYNEQFF. The CDR3 region has the DNA TGTGCCAGCAGTTTGGTTAGCGGGAGGTCCTACAATGAGCAGTTCTTC. The chain is built from TRBV28 and TRBJ2-1, with 10 bases fitting TRBD2. Unmatched junction bases numbered 3, after V lost 3 bases and J lost 1 base. The CDR3 covers 16 residues. Germline V gene lookup returns CDR1 MDHEN and CDR2 SYDVKM.

The genes are TRBV11-2 and TRBJ1-4; 8 bases fit TRBD1. The junction had 7 bases not matched to a gene; V was cut back by 3 bases and J by 7 bases. The CDR3 runs 15 residues. From germline, CDR1 is SGHAT and CDR2 FQNNGV. CDR3 nucleotides: TGTGCCAGCAGCTTCGGACAGGGCGGAGGTGAAAAACTGTTTTTT. As protein: CASSFGQGGGEKLFF.

The rearrangement uses TRBV6-1 and TRBJ2-7; D is unclear. Trimming left V 7 bases short and J 3 bases short, with 13 bases between. From germline, CDR1 is MNHNS and CDR2 SASEGT. The CDR3 contains 13 residues. CDR3 DNA: TGTGCCAGCAAGGGAAGTAGCAGCTACGAGCAGTACTTC. Encoded protein: CASKGSSSYEQYF.

Ten or more counts support this clonotype. The rearrangement uses TRBV11-2 and TRBJ2-3; the D gene could be TRBD1 or TRBD2 (5 bases each). This CDR3 has 12 amino acids. V was shortened by 2 bases and J by 14 bases, with 14 bases between the two germline ends. Looked up from germline, CDR1 is SGHAT and CDR2 is FQNNGV. The chain's CDR3 is CASSLISLGVYF. CDR3 sequence (DNA): TGTGCCAGCAGCTTAATCAGCCTGGGGGTGTATTTT.

Many counts were recorded for this clonotype. V and J are TRBV15 and TRBJ2-3; 9 bases agree with TRBD1. The CDR3 has 17 residues. The germline CDR1 and CDR2 sequences are LNHNV and YYDKDF (reference sequence). J lost 3 bases, V lost 0 bases, and 7 bases had no gene match. CDR3 DNA: TGTGCCACCAGCAGAGATCTGGGACAGGGTGCTACAGATACGCAGTATTTT. Amino acids: CATSRDLGQGATDTQYF. The complete variable domain, with remaining parts taken from reference TRBV15 and TRBJ2-3, reads DAMVIQNPRYQVTQFGKPVTLSCSQTLNHNVMYWYQQKSSQAPKLLFHYYDKDFNNEADTPDNFQSRRPNTSFCFLDIRSPGLGDTAMYLCATSRDLGQGATDTQYFGPGTRLTVL.

The sample holds many counts of this clonotype. This chain links TRBV6-6 with TRBJ1-5; TRBD1 might be the D (5 bases). V was cut by 0 bases and J by 1 base, with 10 bases left in between. CDR1 MNHNY and CDR2 SVGAGI come from the germline V gene (reference sequence). CDR3 length: 16 residues. The chain's CDR3 is CASSYSGAGSNQPQHF. CDR3 nucleotides: TGTGCCAGCAGTTACTCTGGGGCTGGCAGCAATCAGCCCCAGCATTTT.

This clonotype was seen repeatedly, ten times or more. CDR3 amino acids: CASSRDRGNYGYTF. Here the CDR3 DNA reads TGTGCCAGCAGCAGAGACAGGGGAAACTATGGCTACACCTTC. V is TRBV7-2 and J is TRBJ1-2; 8 bases match TRBD1. Germline CDR1 is SGHTA and CDR2 is FQGNSA. The CDR3 is 14 residues long. Unmatched junction bases numbered 4, after V lost 5 bases and J lost 2 bases.

This clonotype came up many times. The V and J genes are TRBV29-1 and TRBJ2-1; 15 bases fit TRBD2. Unmatched junction bases numbered 7, after V lost 5 bases and J lost 8 bases. Germline values: CDR1 SQVTM, CDR2 ANQGSEA. CDR3 size: 15 residues. In DNA form, the CDR3 reads TGCAGCGTTCGGGCCGGGACTAGCGGGAGGTATGAGCAGTTCTTC. Its protein product is CSVRAGTSGRYEQFF.

This clonotype was seen repeatedly, ten times or more. The chain carries TRBV12-3 or TRBV12-4 and TRBJ1-1, with 9 bases identical to TRBD1. V shed 1 base and J 3 bases; nucleotides not matched to a gene: 9. The CDR3 is 17 amino acids. CDR3 in amino acids: CASSLGAGQGLYTEAFF. As DNA, the CDR3 is TGTGCCAGCAGTTTAGGGGCTGGACAGGGGTTGTACACTGAAGCTTTCTTT.

This clonotype was recorded at least ten times. The rearrangement links TRBV24-1 to TRBJ1-1; no definite D call. The CDR3 loop spans 14 amino acids. The germline V gene encodes CDR1 KGHDR and CDR2 SFDVKD. With 0 bases removed from V and 2 bases from J, the gap between germline ends came to 6 bases. In nucleotides, the CDR3 is TGTGCCACCAGTGATTTGAGGGTAAACACTGAAGCTTTCTTT. Translation: CATSDLRVNTEAFF.

This clonotype was observed at least ten times. The chain is built from TRBV10-3 and TRBJ2-1; 7 bases fit TRBD1. Germline V gives CDR1 ENHRY, CDR2 SYGVKD. This CDR3 contains 16 residues. Trimming at V came to 6 bases and at J to 0 bases, leaving 8 bases not matched to a gene. The CDR3 DNA reads as TGTGCCATCAGGGATGGACAGGTCGTCTCCTACAATGAGCAGTTCTTC. Its translation is CAIRDGQVVSYNEQFF.

This chain uses TRBV19 with TRBJ1-5; D remains ambiguous. Trimming shortened V by 4 bases and J by 3 bases, and 7 bases separated the two germline ends. There are 13 residues in the CDR3. The germline gives CDR1 LNHDA, CDR2 SQIVND (reference sequence). As DNA, the CDR3 is TGTGCCAGTAGTACCGGTATCAATCAGCCCCAGCATTTT. Its protein product is CASSTGINQPQHF.

The gene calls are TRBV9 and TRBJ2-7; 8 nucleotides align to TRBD2. Germline V gene lookup returns CDR1 SGDLS and CDR2 YYNGEE. The CDR3 consists of 15 residues. The V gene end was trimmed by 0 bases and the J gene end by 0 bases; junction bases not matched to a gene: 2. The CDR3 DNA reads TGTGCCAGCAGCGTAGGCGGGAGGTCCTCCTACGAGCAGTACTTC. It codes for CASSVGGRSSYEQYF.

The CDR3 DNA is TGTGCCAGCAGCGTAGCTACGTCGACAGCTCTCTACGAGCAGTACTTC. It yields the protein CASSVATSTALYEQYF. The rearrangement links TRBV9 to TRBJ2-7, with D possibly being TRBD1 (5 bases). CDR1 and CDR2 (germline): SGDLS, YYNGEE. The CDR3 has 16 residues. V lost 0 bases, J lost 3 bases, and 16 bases lay in between.